One and the same sample provided the 32 T cell receptor beta chains below, sequenced in a study of blood T cell repertoires in COVID-19. Only in-frame clones appear in the TCRdb table, and some are missing; sequencing was by immunoSEQ multiplex PCR. The sample gives around 220,000 clones, approximately 78% of which show up once; 10% is in the top ten. The sequencing sample was made of peripheral blood. These receptors originate from a woman older than 75 with acute or convalescent COVID-19.

CDR3 loop: CASSSPGLAGVGEQYF. CDR3 coding DNA: TGTGCCAGCAGTTCGCCGGGCCTAGCGGGAGTGGGCGAGCAGTACTTC. V and J are TRBV28 and TRBJ2-7, with 10 positions matching TRBD2. In germline, CDR1 is MDHEN, CDR2 SYDVKM. J gave up 6 bases and V 4 bases, and 12 bases lay outside the gene matches. This CDR3 is built from 16 residues.

This rearrangement joins TRBV11-2 to TRBJ2-5; 7 bases are a match to TRBD2. This CDR3 comprises 15 residues. Germline V lookup: CDR1 SGHAT, CDR2 FQNNGV. V lost 2 bases, J lost 2 bases, and 5 bases stayed unmatched. CDR3 nucleotides: TGTGCCAGCAGCTTAACTTGGACTAGTCAAGAGACCCAGTACTTC. Translated: CASSLTWTSQETQYF. Combining the CDR3 with reference TRBV11-2 and TRBJ2-5 gives the whole variable domain EAGVAQSPRYKIIEKRQSVAFWCNPISGHATLYWYQQILGQGPKLLIQFQNNGVVDDSQLPKDRFSAERLKGVDSTLKIQPAKLEDSAVYLCASSLTWTSQETQYFGPGTRLLVL.

The rearrangement joins TRBV14 to TRBJ2-7, with D possibly matching TRBD1 (6 bases). This CDR3 region has 13 residues. V lost 0 bases and J 9 bases, leaving 12 bases between the germline ends. Germline CDR1 SGHDN, CDR2 FVKESK. The CDR3 DNA reads as TGTGCCAGCAGCCAAGAGCCAGGGGTCGTGCAGTACTTC. This sequence encodes CASSQEPGVVQYF.

CDR3 bases: TGTGCCAGCAGCCCGACTGTGGCGGGGGGGCCCACAGATACGCAGTATTTT. Protein product: CASSPTVAGGPTDTQYF. The chain links TRBV6-4 to TRBJ2-3, with 9 bases aligning to TRBD2. Germline CDR1 MRHNA, CDR2 SNTAGT. Trimming cost V 6 bases and J 2 bases; bases outside gene matches: 12. The CDR3 is made up of 17 amino acids.

V and J are TRBV10-3 and TRBJ1-1, with a possible D match to TRBD1 (6 bases). V was shortened by 1 base and J by 5 bases, with 20 bases between the two germline ends. This CDR3 has 17 amino acids. In germline, CDR1 is ENHRY, CDR2 SYGVKD. DNA for the CDR3: TGTGCCATCAGTGAGTACTCCGGTACAGGGTTTGGGACTGAAGCTTTCTTT. It is translated as CAISEYSGTGFGTEAFF.

This clone is a singleton in its sample. The chain links TRBV9 to TRBJ1-2; D gene unclear. The CDR3 has 14 residues. Germline assignment: CDR1 SGDLS and CDR2 YYNGEE. Trimming took 0 bases from V and 8 from J, leaving 14 bases between them. For the CDR3, the DNA is TGTGCCAGCAGCGTAGTCGCAGACTCCCTGGGCTACACCTTC. This encodes CASSVVADSLGYTF.

The genes are TRBV5-1 and TRBJ1-3, with 9 bases identical to TRBD1. The CDR3 runs 16 residues. The J segment lost 0 bases and the V segment lost 2 bases, leaving 3 bases of the junction unmatched. The germline CDR1 and CDR2 sequences are SGHRS and YFSETQ. The CDR3 DNA reads TGCGCCAGCAGCTTACAGGGGGCCGACTCTGGAAACACCATATATTTT. It translates to CASSLQGADSGNTIYF.

In DNA, the CDR3 is TGTGCCAGCAGCCCCACCGACCGAGGCGGCGCTGAAGCTTTCTTT. Translating gives CASSPTDRGGAEAFF. The rearrangement uses TRBV11-2 and TRBJ1-1; no clear D. Germline V gene data show CDR1 as SGHAT and CDR2 as FQNNGV. The CDR3 is 15 residues long. V shed 5 bases and J shed 6 bases, with 19 bases lying between them. The full variable domain, rest sourced from reference TRBV11-2 and TRBJ1-1, is EAGVAQSPRYKIIEKRQSVAFWCNPISGHATLYWYQQILGQGPKLLIQFQNNGVVDDSQLPKDRFSAERLKGVDSTLKIQPAKLEDSAVYLCASSPTDRGGAEAFFGQGTRLTVV.

The rearrangement uses TRBV19 and TRBJ1-2; TRBD1 might be the D (5 bases). The CDR3 is 14 residues long. Between the trimmed V and J ends, which lost 5 bases and 4 bases, there was a span of 14 bases. Germline V CDR1 and CDR2: LNHDA, SQIVND (reference sequence). The CDR3 nucleotides are TGTGCCAGTAGTCCACAAGACAGCCTCTATGGCTACACCTTC. The encoded protein is CASSPQDSLYGYTF.

This chain joins TRBV3-1 (or the pseudogene TRBV3-2) and TRBJ1-2, with D maybe TRBD1 (5 bases). Looked up from germline, CDR1 is LGHDT and CDR2 is YNNKEL (reference sequence). CDR3 size: 14 residues. The V and J ends lost 3 bases and 8 bases respectively, with 16 bases between them. In DNA form, the CDR3 reads TGTGCCAGCAGCCAGTCGGACCAGGGCCGCGGCTACACCTTC. This sequence encodes CASSQSDQGRGYTF.

V usage is TRBV2 and J usage is TRBJ2-1; 7 bases fit TRBD1. The J segment lost 3 bases and the V segment lost 5 bases, leaving 7 bases of the junction unmatched. There are 15 residues in the CDR3. CDR1 and CDR2 (germline): SNHLY, FYNNEI. CDR3 nucleotides: TGTGCCAGCAGTCAACAGGGGCTAAGCTACAATGAGCAGTTCTTC. Translating it yields CASSQQGLSYNEQFF. The full variable domain, completed using reference TRBV2 and TRBJ2-1, is EPEVTQTPSHQVTQMGQEVILRCVPISNHLYFYWYRQILGQKVEFLVSFYNNEISEKSEIFDDQFSVERPDGSNFTLKIRSTKLEDSAMYFCASSQQGLSYNEQFFGPGTRLTVL.

The chain has TRBV7-2 and TRBJ1-2, with a possible D match to TRBD1 (6 bases). The germline V and J ends were trimmed by 5 bases and 0 bases, with 10 bases remaining between them. This CDR3 has 14 amino acids. The germline V gene encodes CDR1 SGHTA and CDR2 FQGNSA. CDR3 DNA: TGTGCCAGCAGCCCGCAGGGGACTAACTATGGCTACACCTTC. It codes for CASSPQGTNYGYTF.

V usage is TRBV6-1 and J usage is TRBJ2-2, with no clear D. The CDR3 covers 14 residues. The V end lost 2 bases, the J end lost 3 bases, and 7 bases lay between the germline ends. Per the germline V gene, CDR1 is MNHNS and CDR2 is SASEGT. CDR3: CASSENTYTGELFF. In DNA, the CDR3 is TGTGCCAGCAGTGAAAACACCTACACCGGGGAGCTGTTTTTT.

CDR3 region: CASSLGDRDYGYTF. The CDR3, as DNA: TGTGCCAGCAGCTTAGGGGACAGGGACTATGGCTACACCTTC. This chain joins TRBV5-4 and TRBJ1-2, with TRBD1 identical over 9 bases. CDR1 SGHNT and CDR2 YYREEE come from the germline V gene (reference sequence). Trimming cost V 2 bases and J 3 bases; bases outside gene matches: 2. The CDR3 runs 14 residues. The full variable domain, in which reference TRBV5-4 and TRBJ1-2 provide the parts outside the CDR3, is ETGVTQSPTHLIKTRGQQVTLRCSSQSGHNTVSWYQQALGQGPQFIFQYYREEENGRGNFPPRFSGLQFPNYSSELNVNALELDDSALYLCASSLGDRDYGYTFGSGTRLTVV.

The chain joins TRBV27 to TRBJ2-7, with TRBD2 identical over 8 bases. Germline V lookup: CDR1 MNHEY, CDR2 SMNVEV (reference sequence). V trimming: 4 bases; J trimming: 5 bases; junction bases outside the gene matches: 7. This CDR3 has 14 residues. The CDR3 region has the DNA TGTGCCAGCAGTTCCGGGACTAGGGTGCACGAGCAGTACTTC. As protein: CASSSGTRVHEQYF.

Only a few counts were recorded for this clone. The V and J genes are TRBV7-3 and TRBJ2-7; maybe TRBD2 (5 bases). CDR3 size: 14 residues. The germline V and J ends were trimmed by 3 bases and 5 bases, with 14 bases remaining between them. CDR1 SGHTA and CDR2 FQGTGA come from the germline V gene. CDR3 nucleotides: TGTGCCAGCAGCTTCGGAACCCGGGGAGACGAGCAGTACTTC. Its translation is CASSFGTRGDEQYF.

The count of this clone is one. J is TRBJ2-7 and V is TRBV6-6, with TRBD2 identical over 14 bases. Germline CDR1 MNHNY, CDR2 SVGAGI (reference sequence). V trimming: 8 bases; J trimming: 7 bases; junction bases outside the gene matches: 13. The CDR3 contains 16 residues. The CDR3 protein is CASVARLAGGGSEQYF. CDR3 nucleotide sequence: TGTGCCAGCGTTGCCCGACTAGCGGGAGGGGGTTCGGAGCAGTACTTC.

This clone was picked up one time. The gene calls are TRBV6-5 and TRBJ1-6; the match to TRBD1 covers 7 bases. Germline CDR1 MNHEY, CDR2 SVGAGI. V lost 4 bases and J lost 14; bases outside the gene matches: 11. The CDR3 loop spans 14 amino acids. The CDR3 coding sequence is TGTGCCAGCAGTTTCGGGGGCAGGGGGGCCACCCTCCACTTT. It is translated as CASSFGGRGATLHF.

This clone was counted once. The chain is built from TRBV7-8 and TRBJ2-1; 16 bases fit TRBD2. The CDR3 length is 16 residues. Trimming removed 6 bases from V and 12 bases from J; junction bases left unmatched: 11. Germline V gene data show CDR1 as SGHVS and CDR2 as FQNEAQ. CDR3 sequence (DNA): TGTGCCAGCAGGTCGAGCGGGACTAGCGGGGGGGTGATGCAGTTCTTC. Translating gives CASRSSGTSGGVMQFF.

CDR3 residues: CASSTSRQGGRGETQYF. In DNA, the CDR3 is TGTGCCAGCAGCACCTCCAGGCAGGGAGGGCGTGGAGAGACCCAGTACTTC. This chain uses TRBV7-2 with TRBJ2-5; 7 bases agree with TRBD2. CDR3 length equals 17 residues. Germline V gene data show CDR1 as SGHTA and CDR2 as FQGNSA. Trimming at V came to 5 bases and at J to 4 bases, leaving 16 bases not matched to a gene.

The rearrangement links TRBV10-2 to TRBJ1-6; D possibly corresponds to TRBD1 (6 bases). CDR1 is WSHSY and CDR2 is SAAADI in the germline V gene. CDR3 length equals 15 residues. With 10 bases removed from V and 4 bases from J, the gap between germline ends came to 17 bases. The CDR3 DNA reads TGCGCCACCTGGAGGCAGGGGCGATATAATTCACCCCTCCACTTT. It translates to CATWRQGRYNSPLHF.

The chain uses TRBV9 and TRBJ1-4, with 9 bases aligning to TRBD1. V lost 4 bases and J lost 6; bases outside the gene matches: 7. Per germline, CDR1 SGDLS and CDR2 YYNGEE. The CDR3 loop spans 15 amino acids. The CDR3: CASSIRTGEDEKLFF. The DNA of the CDR3 is TGTGCCAGCAGCATCAGGACAGGGGAGGATGAAAAACTGTTTTTT.

The V and J genes are TRBV9 and TRBJ2-5, with 10 bases that match TRBD2. Germline assignment: CDR1 SGDLS and CDR2 YYNGEE. The CDR3 sequence is 15 residues long. J gave up 2 bases and V 6 bases, and 7 bases lay outside the gene matches. The CDR3 nucleotides are TGTGCCAGCAATACCGGGACTAGCGATCAAGAGACCCAGTACTTC. This encodes CASNTGTSDQETQYF.

The chain is built from TRBV11-3 and TRBJ2-1; 7 bases map to TRBD2. With 1 base clipped from V and 6 bases from J, the junction kept 6 bases outside the gene matches. The CDR3 is 15 amino acids. The germline gives CDR1 SGHNT, CDR2 YENEEA. CDR3 bases: TGTGCCAGCAGCTTAGGGGTCGGGGGGAGCAATGAGCAGTTCTTC. This translates into CASSLGVGGSNEQFF.

The chain couples TRBV29-1 to TRBJ2-1; 13 bases fit TRBD2. Germline loops: CDR1 SQVTM, CDR2 ANQGSEA. After removal of 4 bases from V and 0 bases from J, the junction contained 18 bases not matched to a gene. The CDR3 contains 21 residues. The CDR3 region is CSVVRLAGGRSMASSYNEQFF. The CDR3 DNA follows: TGCAGCGTTGTCCGACTAGCGGGGGGACGATCGATGGCGAGCTCCTACAATGAGCAGTTCTTC.

This clone was seen only once. V and J are TRBV21-1 and TRBJ2-7; TRBD2, the table's D call, was not compared with the DNA. TRBV21-1 is a recognized pseudogene. The CDR3 spans 19 residues. DNA of the CDR3: TGTACCCATGTCCTAAAACGAACCGGGACTAGCGAGAGACGGTACGAGCAGTACTTC. Translated: CTHVLKRTGTSERRYEQYF.

The chain has TRBV5-1 and TRBJ2-3; 7 bases map to TRBD1. Germline lookup yields CDR1 SGHRS and CDR2 YFSETQ. CDR3 length equals 17 residues. The ends lost 7 bases at V and 2 bases at J; junction bases unmatched: 16. CDR3 in amino acids: CASRPRQGSLNTDTQYF. As DNA, the CDR3 is TGCGCCAGCCGGCCCAGACAGGGCTCGCTAAACACAGATACGCAGTATTTT.

This rearrangement joins TRBV19 to TRBJ2-7; 8 bases fit TRBD2. V was clipped by 5 bases and J by 0 bases; unmatched bases: 9. Germline assignment: CDR1 LNHDA and CDR2 SQIVND (reference sequence). This CDR3 comprises 16 residues. CDR3 in DNA: TGTGCCAGTAGTTTAAATAGCGGGGTCGACTCCTACGAGCAGTACTTC. Translating gives CASSLNSGVDSYEQYF.

The rearrangement links TRBV28 to TRBJ1-4; 10 bases align to TRBD1. This CDR3 spans 16 amino acids. Looked up from germline, CDR1 is MDHEN and CDR2 is SYDVKM. V was clipped by 6 bases and J by 8 bases; unmatched bases: 12. The CDR3 is CASSTGWDRGREKLFF. As DNA, the CDR3 is TGTGCCAGCAGCACCGGATGGGACAGGGGTAGGGAAAAACTGTTTTTT.

The genes are TRBV5-1 and TRBJ1-2, with 9 bases identical to TRBD1. The CDR3 extends over 14 amino acids. Germline V gene data show CDR1 as SGHRS and CDR2 as YFSETQ. After removal of 1 base from V and 8 bases from J, the junction contained 6 bases not matched to a gene. The CDR3 DNA follows: TGCGCCAGCAGCTTGATGGGACAGGGCGACGGCTACACCTTC. Protein product: CASSLMGQGDGYTF.

CDR3 in amino acids: CASSLVRGQGHIAKNIQYF. CDR3 DNA: TGTGCCAGCAGCTTAGTTAGGGGACAGGGACATATAGCCAAAAACATTCAGTACTTC. This chain uses TRBV13 with TRBJ2-4; the match to TRBD1 covers 9 bases. The germline gives CDR1 PRHDT, CDR2 FYEKMQ (reference sequence). The CDR3 sequence is 19 residues long. The trim removed 1 base at V and 0 bases at J, leaving 10 bases unmatched.

The CDR3 region is CASSALGATNEKLFF. CDR3 bases: TGCGCCAGCAGCGCCCTGGGAGCAACTAATGAAAAACTGTTTTTT. This chain joins TRBV10-2 and TRBJ1-4; D gene ambiguous. CDR1 is WSHSY, CDR2 SAAADI, per germline. Trimming took 6 bases from V and 0 from J, leaving 11 bases between them. The CDR3 runs to 15 residues.